These 27 T cell receptor beta chains share one sample of origin, sequenced in a study of shared clonotypes between healthy human individuals (dated by TCRdb to 2019 to 2021). The method behind the library was the immunoSEQ multiplex PCR assay. What TCRdb holds here is the immuneACCESS table cut down to in-frame rearrangements. Part of the clones is not present; checked against another copy, under half of the missing clones reflect an unresolved V gene, and the others are unexplained. This sample comprises approximately 2.3 million clones, approximately 93% of them detected only once. About 0.39% of the sample is in the top ten clones. Material: naive CD4+ T cells from PBMCs. The sample's cell subset or site, from its label and the paper: CD45RA+ positively selected. Every receptor here comes from a young man in good health. Some clones in this sample may be carry-over from other donors' samples.

The genes are TRBV18 and TRBJ1-5; a weak D match, TRBD1 (5 bases). The CDR3 has 16 amino acids. Germline CDR1 KGHSH, CDR2 LQKENI. V lost 3 bases, J lost 2 bases, and 14 bases lay in between. CDR3 region: CASSPPSGARNQPQHF. CDR3 nucleotides: TGTGCCAGCTCACCGCCTAGCGGGGCCCGCAATCAGCCCCAGCATTTT. The whole variable domain, filled in from reference TRBV18 and TRBJ1-5, reads NAGVMQNPRHLVRRRGQEARLRCSPMKGHSHVYWYRQLPEEGLKFMVYLQKENIIDESGMPKERFSAEFPKEGPSILRIQQVVRGDSAAYFCASSPPSGARNQPQHFGDGTRLSIL.

The J gene is TRBJ1-1, the V gene TRBV18; D is possibly TRBD1 (6 bases). This CDR3 spans 15 amino acids. The V end was cut by 6 bases, the J end by 4 bases, with 18 bases between. The germline V gene has CDR1 KGHSH and CDR2 LQKENI. CDR3 region: CASSPSQGTSTEAFF. CDR3 coding DNA: TGTGCCAGCTCCCCATCCCAGGGGACGAGCACTGAAGCTTTCTTT. Variable domain in full (rest from reference TRBV18 and TRBJ1-1): NAGVMQNPRHLVRRRGQEARLRCSPMKGHSHVYWYRQLPEEGLKFMVYLQKENIIDESGMPKERFSAEFPKEGPSILRIQQVVRGDSAAYFCASSPSQGTSTEAFFGQGTRLTVV.

This chain joins TRBV28 and TRBJ2-3; D may be TRBD1 (6 bases). Between the trimmed V and J ends, which lost 3 bases and 9 bases, there was a span of 19 bases. The CDR3 covers 15 residues. Germline V gene lookup returns CDR1 MDHEN and CDR2 SYDVKM. The CDR3 sequence: CASSFSVRGGGTQYF. The CDR3 bases are TGTGCCAGCAGTTTCTCTGTCCGAGGGGGTGGAACGCAGTATTTT.

V gene TRBV11-2 combines with J gene TRBJ2-7; TRBD2 aligns across 13 bases. The length of the CDR3 is 16 residues. Germline loops: CDR1 SGHAT, CDR2 FQNNGV. J gave up 2 bases and V 1 base, and 2 bases lay outside the gene matches. The CDR3 loop is CASSLVGLAGAYEQYF. The CDR3 DNA sequence: TGTGCCAGCAGCTTAGTAGGACTAGCGGGGGCCTACGAGCAGTACTTC.

In regard to this clone: The sample carries other DNA sequences with the same CDR3. The chain joins TRBV9 to TRBJ1-2; D gene uncertain. Trimming shortened V by 2 bases and J by 2 bases, and 7 bases separated the two germline ends. The CDR3 has 13 amino acids. CDR1 is SGDLS and CDR2 is YYNGEE in the germline V gene. CDR3 sequence reads: CASSVDRNYGYTF. CDR3 coding DNA: TGTGCCAGCAGCGTCGACCGGAACTATGGCTACACCTTC. The full variable domain, completed using reference TRBV9 and TRBJ1-2, is DSGVTQTPKHLITATGQRVTLRCSPRSGDLSVYWYQQSLDQGLQFLIQYYNGEERAKGNILERFSAQQFPDLHSELNLSSLELGDSALYFCASSVDRNYGYTFGSGTRLTVV.

As to this clone: This sample also contains other DNA sequences that code for the same CDR3. CDR3 bases: TGTGCCAGCAGCTTACGGACAGATACGCAGTATTTT. Its translation is CASSLRTDTQYF. The chain recombines TRBV5-4 with TRBJ2-3; D is ambiguous. Trimming pared 2 bases from V and 3 bases from J, leaving 4 bases between. The CDR3 contains 12 residues. Germline V gives CDR1 SGHNT, CDR2 YYREEE (reference sequence).

The V gene is TRBV10-3, the J gene TRBJ2-2, with D perhaps matching TRBD2 (5 bases). The V and J ends lost 11 bases and 7 bases respectively, with 11 bases between them. The CDR3 extends over 11 amino acids. CDR1 and CDR2 from the germline V gene are ENHRY and SYGVKD. The CDR3 is CAVWAGGELFF. The CDR3 DNA sequence: TGTGCCGTGTGGGCGGGCGGGGAGCTGTTTTTT.

The CDR3 is CASSAYGQGNTGELFF. The CDR3 region has the DNA TGTGCCAGCAGCGCATATGGACAGGGGAACACCGGGGAGCTGTTTTTT. The gene calls are TRBV5-6 and TRBJ2-2, with 8 nucleotides matching TRBD1. The V and J ends lost 4 bases and 1 base, in that order; junction bases with no gene match: 6. This CDR3 region has 16 residues. CDR1 and CDR2 from the germline V gene are SGHDT and YYEEEE.

Points on this clone: At one of its ends the junction is not consistent with the germline gene, which may arise from a read error. The V and J genes are TRBV7-9 and TRBJ2-7; TRBD2 might be the D (6 bases). The CDR3 sequence is 12 residues long. Germline loops: CDR1 SEHNR, CDR2 FQNEAQ (reference sequence). The CDR3 loop reads CASSLEVELGRF. The DNA of the CDR3 is TGTGCCAGCAGCTTAGAGGTCGAGCTCGGGAGATTC.

CDR3 in DNA: TGCGCCAGCAGCAAAGCGGACAGGGACTATGGCTACACCTTC. It codes for CASSKADRDYGYTF. This chain connects TRBV4-1 to TRBJ1-2; 8 positions match TRBD1. The CDR3 covers 14 residues. The germline V gene has CDR1 MGHRA and CDR2 YSYEKL. V trimming: 5 bases; J trimming: 3 bases; junction bases outside the gene matches: 5.

The chain combines TRBV9 with TRBJ2-1; 10 nucleotides align to TRBD2. Germline assignment: CDR1 SGDLS and CDR2 YYNGEE. The CDR3 is 18 amino acids. Losses at the gene ends were 0 bases for V and 7 bases for J; bases not matched to a gene: 13. The CDR3: CASSVAGLAGVDGNEQFF. The CDR3 DNA is TGTGCCAGCAGCGTAGCTGGCCTAGCGGGAGTAGACGGGAATGAGCAGTTCTTC.

CDR3: CASTKTLETQYF. As DNA, the CDR3 is TGTGCCAGCACCAAGACATTAGAGACCCAGTACTTC. The J gene is TRBJ2-5, the V gene TRBV7-9; D remains ambiguous. This CDR3 is 12 amino acids long. Germline V gene data show CDR1 as SEHNR and CDR2 as FQNEAQ (reference sequence). The V end was cut by 7 bases, the J end by 4 bases, with 10 bases between.

The chain carries TRBV18 and TRBJ2-5; 8 bases align to TRBD1. This CDR3 is 15 amino acids long. Trimming cost V 0 bases and J 1 base; bases outside gene matches: 1. CDR1 KGHSH and CDR2 LQKENI come from the germline V gene. CDR3 nucleotides: TGTGCCAGCTCACCACCGGGGACAGGCCAAGAGACCCAGTACTTC. The encoded protein is CASSPPGTGQETQYF.

This chain joins TRBV6-1 and TRBJ1-3; TRBD1 matches 8 bases. The CDR3 length is 16 residues. The junction had 9 bases not matched to a gene; V was cut back by 3 bases and J by 5 bases. CDR1 is MNHNS, CDR2 SASEGT, per germline. CDR3 region: CASSELLRTGRNTIYF. In DNA form, the CDR3 reads TGTGCCAGCAGTGAGCTCCTTCGGACAGGGCGAAACACCATATATTTT.

This clone has just a few counts. The J gene is TRBJ1-1, the V gene TRBV10-1; tentative D call: TRBD1 (6 bases). Trimming stripped 2 bases from V and 6 bases from J, with 16 bases between. Germline V gene sequence: CDR1 WNHNN, CDR2 SYGVQD (reference sequence). The CDR3 has 15 residues. CDR3: CASSEGGRAFSEAFF. CDR3 DNA sequence: TGCGCCAGCAGTGAGGGGGGCAGGGCCTTCTCTGAAGCTTTCTTT.

V usage is TRBV28 and J usage is TRBJ1-2, with D possibly matching TRBD1 (5 bases). Trimming shortened V by 4 bases and J by 2 bases, and 26 bases separated the two germline ends. CDR3 length equals 19 residues. From germline, CDR1 is MDHEN and CDR2 SYDVKM. CDR3 protein: CASSSPGGLGHMPNYGYTF. CDR3 DNA: TGTGCCAGCAGTTCCCCCGGTGGTCTCGGACATATGCCGAACTATGGCTACACCTTC.

The chain carries TRBV5-1 and TRBJ2-2; 8 positions match TRBD1. The CDR3 extends over 16 amino acids. CDR1 and CDR2 (germline): SGHRS, YFSETQ. Trimming cost V 4 bases and J 4 bases; bases outside gene matches: 9. The CDR3: CASSPRQGSTTGELFF. The CDR3 region has the DNA TGCGCCAGCAGCCCTCGACAGGGGAGTACCACCGGGGAGCTGTTTTTT.

This chain uses TRBV27 with TRBJ2-5; 12 bases are a match to TRBD2. The V gene's germline CDR1 is MNHEY and CDR2 SMNVEV (reference sequence). The CDR3 is 16 residues long. J lost 1 base, V lost 4 bases, and 4 bases had no gene match. The CDR3 spells CASSSLAGGLQETQYF. CDR3 nucleotides: TGTGCCAGCAGTTCCCTAGCGGGAGGGCTCCAAGAGACCCAGTACTTC.

The chain has TRBV12-5 and TRBJ1-3; D is uncertain. This CDR3 spans 11 amino acids. Germline-derived CDR1 and CDR2 are LGHNT and FRNRAP. V dropped 5 bases and J dropped 4 bases, with 3 bases sitting between them. For the CDR3, the DNA is TGTGCTAGTGGTATGGGAAACACCATATATTTT. Translating gives CASGMGNTIYF.

The rearrangement links TRBV19 to TRBJ2-5; TRBD2 aligns across 10 bases. Germline V gene sequence: CDR1 LNHDA, CDR2 SQIVND (reference sequence). After removal of 5 bases from V and 2 bases from J, the junction contained 8 bases not matched to a gene. The CDR3 is 16 residues long. CDR3 nucleotide sequence: TGTGCCAGTAGTTGGGCCCAGCGGGAGGGACAAGAGACCCAGTACTTC. This sequence encodes CASSWAQREGQETQYF.

CDR3 residues: CASSIEAGYTGELFF. CDR3 nucleotides: TGTGCCAGTAGTATAGAAGCGGGATATACCGGGGAGCTGTTTTTT. V and J are TRBV19 and TRBJ2-2, with 7 bases lining up with TRBD2. Germline V gene data show CDR1 as LNHDA and CDR2 as SQIVND (reference sequence). Trimming cost V 0 bases and J 5 bases; bases outside gene matches: 3. This CDR3 contains 15 residues.

The V and J genes are TRBV18 and TRBJ2-1; 13 positions agree with TRBD2. CDR3 length: 17 amino acids. V lost 0 bases and J lost 9; bases outside the gene matches: 8. Germline loops: CDR1 KGHSH, CDR2 LQKENI. The CDR3 spells CASSPPEYTSGRGEQFF. CDR3 bases: TGTGCCAGCTCACCACCGGAGTACACTAGCGGGAGGGGTGAGCAGTTCTTC.

Turning to this clone: Other DNA sequences in this sample translate to the same CDR3. This rearrangement joins TRBV7-9 to TRBJ2-1, with D unresolved. Germline V CDR1 and CDR2: SEHNR, FQNEAQ (reference sequence). This CDR3 region has 14 residues. V gave up 1 base and J gave up 1 base, with 5 bases separating them. CDR3 protein: CASSLGGSYNEQFF. The CDR3 region has the DNA TGTGCCAGCAGCTTAGGTGGGTCCTACAATGAGCAGTTCTTC.

The V call is TRBV6-1, the J call TRBJ2-7; D is undetermined. V shed 7 bases and J shed 4 bases, with 11 bases lying between them. Germline CDR1 and CDR2: MNHNS and SASEGT. The CDR3 totals 12 residues. For the CDR3, the DNA is TGTGCCAGCACTACAGAAGTTTACGAGCAGTACTTC. This translates into CASTTEVYEQYF.

V is TRBV28 and J is TRBJ1-1, with 7 bases fitting TRBD1. Germline CDR1 reads MDHEN; CDR2 reads SYDVKM. The CDR3 totals 14 residues. V dropped 7 bases and J dropped 5; count of bases not matched to a gene: 10. The CDR3 sequence is CASTPGGGRTEAFF. The CDR3 DNA reads as TGTGCCAGCACCCCAGGGGGGGGTCGAACTGAAGCTTTCTTT.

The table lists this clone with a few counts. The gene calls are TRBV2 and TRBJ2-1; 9 nucleotides match TRBD2. With 6 bases clipped from V and 7 bases from J, the junction kept 7 bases outside the gene matches. There are 14 residues in the CDR3. Germline CDR1 reads SNHLY; CDR2 reads FYNNEI. Written as DNA, the CDR3 is TGTGCCAGCAGCCCTGGACTAGCGACAAATGAGCAGTTCTTC. Amino acids: CASSPGLATNEQFF.

The chain joins TRBV28 to TRBJ2-5; D uncertain. Trimming shortened V by 5 bases and J by 5 bases, and 15 bases separated the two germline ends. From germline, CDR1 is MDHEN and CDR2 SYDVKM. This CDR3 comprises 14 residues. CDR3 amino acids: CASSPQSGLETQYF. The CDR3 bases are TGTGCCAGCAGTCCCCAATCCGGCCTGGAGACCCAGTACTTC.